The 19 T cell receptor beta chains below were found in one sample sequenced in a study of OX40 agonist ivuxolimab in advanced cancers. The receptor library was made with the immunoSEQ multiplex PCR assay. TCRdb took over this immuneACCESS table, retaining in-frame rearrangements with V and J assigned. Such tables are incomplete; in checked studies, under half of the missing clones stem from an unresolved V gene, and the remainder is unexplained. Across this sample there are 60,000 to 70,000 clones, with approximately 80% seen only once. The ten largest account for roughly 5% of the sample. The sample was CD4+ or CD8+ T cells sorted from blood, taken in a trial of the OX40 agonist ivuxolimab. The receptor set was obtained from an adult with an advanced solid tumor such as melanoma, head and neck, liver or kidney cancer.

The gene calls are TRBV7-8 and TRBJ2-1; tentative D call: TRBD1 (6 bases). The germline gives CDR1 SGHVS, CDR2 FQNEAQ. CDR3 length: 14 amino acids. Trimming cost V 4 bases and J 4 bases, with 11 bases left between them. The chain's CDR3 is CASSSKGEYNEQFF. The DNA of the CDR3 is TGTGCCAGCAGCTCGAAGGGGGAATACAATGAGCAGTTCTTC.

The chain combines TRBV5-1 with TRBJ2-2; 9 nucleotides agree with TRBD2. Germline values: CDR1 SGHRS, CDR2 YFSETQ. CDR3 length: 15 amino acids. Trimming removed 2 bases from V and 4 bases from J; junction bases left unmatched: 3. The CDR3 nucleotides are TGCGCCAGCAGCTTAACTAGCGGGCCCACCGGGGAGCTGTTTTTT. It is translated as CASSLTSGPTGELFF.

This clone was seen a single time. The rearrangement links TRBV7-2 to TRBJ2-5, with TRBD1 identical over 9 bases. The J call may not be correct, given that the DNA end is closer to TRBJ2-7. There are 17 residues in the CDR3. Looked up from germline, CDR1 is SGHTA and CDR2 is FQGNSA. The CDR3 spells CASSLLNNRDRAYEQYF. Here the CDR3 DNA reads TGTGCCAGCAGCTTACTAAACAACCGGGACAGGGCCTACGAGCAGTACTTC.

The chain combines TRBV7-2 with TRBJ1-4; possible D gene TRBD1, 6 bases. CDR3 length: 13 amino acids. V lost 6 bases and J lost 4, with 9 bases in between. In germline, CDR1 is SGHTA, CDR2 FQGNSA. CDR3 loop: CASRRQVNEKLFF. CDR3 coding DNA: TGTGCCAGCAGGCGACAGGTTAATGAAAAACTGTTTTTT.

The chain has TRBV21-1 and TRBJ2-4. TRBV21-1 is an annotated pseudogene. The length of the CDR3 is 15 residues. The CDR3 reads CASSSLPGPRNIQYF. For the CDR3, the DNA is TGTGCCAGCAGCAGCCTTCCGGGGCCCAGAAACATTCAGTACTTC.

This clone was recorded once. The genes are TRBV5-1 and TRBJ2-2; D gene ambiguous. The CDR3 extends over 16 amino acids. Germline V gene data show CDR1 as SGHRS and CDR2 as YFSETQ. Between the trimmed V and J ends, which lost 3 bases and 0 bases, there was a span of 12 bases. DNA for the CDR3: TGCGCCAGCAGCTACCGCGACATACCGAACACCGGGGAGCTGTTTTTT. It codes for CASSYRDIPNTGELFF. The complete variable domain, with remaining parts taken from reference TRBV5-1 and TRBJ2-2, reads KAGVTQTPRYLIKTRGQQVTLSCSPISGHRSVSWYQQTPGQGLQFLFEYFSETQRNKGNFPGRFSGRQFSNSRSEMNVSTLELGDSALYLCASSYRDIPNTGELFFGEGSRLTVL.

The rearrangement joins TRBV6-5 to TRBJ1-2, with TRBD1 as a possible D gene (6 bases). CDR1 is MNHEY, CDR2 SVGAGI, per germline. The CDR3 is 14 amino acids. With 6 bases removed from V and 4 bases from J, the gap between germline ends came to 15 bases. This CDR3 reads CASSRSGEVYGYTF. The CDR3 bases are TGTGCCAGCAGCCGTTCAGGGGAGGTCTATGGCTACACCTTC.

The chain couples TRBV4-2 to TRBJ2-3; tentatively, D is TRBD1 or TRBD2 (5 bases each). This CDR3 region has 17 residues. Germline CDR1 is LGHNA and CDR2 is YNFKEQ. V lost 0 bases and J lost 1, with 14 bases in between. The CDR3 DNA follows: TGTGCCAGCAGCCAAGATTATGGGGGACCCCGCACAGATACGCAGTATTTT. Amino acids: CASSQDYGGPRTDTQYF.

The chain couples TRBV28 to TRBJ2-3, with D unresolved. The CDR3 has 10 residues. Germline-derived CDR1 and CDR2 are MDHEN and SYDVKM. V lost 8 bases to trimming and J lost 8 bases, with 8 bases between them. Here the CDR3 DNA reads TGTGCCAGCGGGATTGGTACGCAGTATTTT. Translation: CASGIGTQYF.

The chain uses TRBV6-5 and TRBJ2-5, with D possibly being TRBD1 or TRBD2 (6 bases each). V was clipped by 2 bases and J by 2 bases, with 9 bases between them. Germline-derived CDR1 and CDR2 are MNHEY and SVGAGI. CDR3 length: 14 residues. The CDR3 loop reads CASSYRGDQETQYF. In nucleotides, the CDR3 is TGTGCCAGCAGTTACAGGGGGGATCAAGAGACCCAGTACTTC.

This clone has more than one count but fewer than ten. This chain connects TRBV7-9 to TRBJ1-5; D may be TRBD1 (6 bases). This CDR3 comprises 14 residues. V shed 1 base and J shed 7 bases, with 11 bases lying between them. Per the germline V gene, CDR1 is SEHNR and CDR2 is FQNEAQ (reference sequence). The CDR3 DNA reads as TGTGCCAGCAGCTTAGAGGGGGGTGGCCAGCCCCAGCATTTT. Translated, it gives CASSLEGGGQPQHF.

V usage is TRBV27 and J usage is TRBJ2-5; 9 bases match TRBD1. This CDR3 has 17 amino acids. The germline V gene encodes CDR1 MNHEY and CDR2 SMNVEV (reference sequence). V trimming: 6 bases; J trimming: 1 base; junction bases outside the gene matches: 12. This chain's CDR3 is CASRRGFRTGVQETQYF. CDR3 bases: TGTGCCAGCAGACGGGGCTTTAGGACAGGGGTCCAAGAGACCCAGTACTTC.

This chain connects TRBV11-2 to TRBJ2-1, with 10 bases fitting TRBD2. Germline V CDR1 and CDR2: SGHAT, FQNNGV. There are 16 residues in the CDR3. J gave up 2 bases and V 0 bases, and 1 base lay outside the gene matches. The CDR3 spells CASSLDLAGAYNEQFF. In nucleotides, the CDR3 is TGTGCCAGCAGCTTAGATCTAGCGGGAGCCTACAATGAGCAGTTCTTC.

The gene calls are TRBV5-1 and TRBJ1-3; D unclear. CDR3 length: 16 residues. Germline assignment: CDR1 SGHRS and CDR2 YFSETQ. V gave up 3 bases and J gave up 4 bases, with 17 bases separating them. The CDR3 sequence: CASSSQSGQGGNTIYF. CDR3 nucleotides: TGCGCCAGCAGCTCGCAGTCGGGCCAAGGCGGAAACACCATATATTTT.

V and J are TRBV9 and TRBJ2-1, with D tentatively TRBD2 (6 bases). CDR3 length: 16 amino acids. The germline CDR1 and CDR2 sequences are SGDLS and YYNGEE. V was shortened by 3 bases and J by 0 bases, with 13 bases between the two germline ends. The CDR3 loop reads CASSGGLSGSYNEQFF. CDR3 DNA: TGTGCCAGCAGCGGTGGACTTAGCGGCTCCTACAATGAGCAGTTCTTC. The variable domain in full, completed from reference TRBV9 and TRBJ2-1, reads DSGVTQTPKHLITATGQRVTLRCSPRSGDLSVYWYQQSLDQGLQFLIQYYNGEERAKGNILERFSAQQFPDLHSELNLSSLELGDSALYFCASSGGLSGSYNEQFFGPGTRLTVL.

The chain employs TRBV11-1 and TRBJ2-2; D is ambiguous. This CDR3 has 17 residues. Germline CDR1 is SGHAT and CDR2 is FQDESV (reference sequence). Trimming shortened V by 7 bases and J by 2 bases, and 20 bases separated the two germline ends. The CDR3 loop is CASIPSWPAENTGELFF. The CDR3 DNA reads TGTGCCAGCATCCCCAGCTGGCCGGCAGAAAACACCGGGGAGCTGTTTTTT.

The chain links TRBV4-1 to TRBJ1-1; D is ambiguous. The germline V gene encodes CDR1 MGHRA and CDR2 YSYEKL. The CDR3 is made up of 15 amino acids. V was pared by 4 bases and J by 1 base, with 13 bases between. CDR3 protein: CASSRPPGGNTEAFF. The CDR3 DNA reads TGCGCCAGCAGCCGCCCTCCAGGTGGGAACACTGAAGCTTTCTTT.

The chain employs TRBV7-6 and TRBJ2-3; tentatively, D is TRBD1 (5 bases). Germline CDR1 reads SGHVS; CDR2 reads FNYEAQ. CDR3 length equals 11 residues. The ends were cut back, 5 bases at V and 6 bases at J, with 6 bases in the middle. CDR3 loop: CASSRGDTQYF. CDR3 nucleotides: TGTGCCAGCAGCAGGGGTGATACGCAGTATTTT.

The CDR3 DNA follows: TGTGCCAGCAGTTCGACAGGGAGGGGTGAGGGGCATGGCTACACCTTC. Translating it yields CASSSTGRGEGHGYTF. V is TRBV6-5 and J is TRBJ1-2; TRBD1 matches 7 bases. Germline values: CDR1 MNHEY, CDR2 SVGAGI. Trimming removed 4 bases from V and 6 bases from J; junction bases left unmatched: 14. This CDR3 contains 16 residues.